The TCR beta chain described here comes from a study of blood T cell repertoires in COVID-19. Germline lookup yields CDR1 KGHSH and CDR2 LQKENI. This CDR3 contains 18 residues. Trimming took 6 bases from V and 1 from J, leaving 24 bases between them. Clones were read by immunoSEQ multiplex PCR, and TCRdb kept only the in-frame ones, dropping some. Of 45,000 to 70,000 clones listed, around four fifths are singletons. The chain carries TRBV18 and TRBJ1-1; D might be TRBD1 (5 bases). Sequencing was performed on peripheral blood. The clonotype was recovered from a woman older than 75 with acute or convalescent COVID-19. The CDR3 region is CASSLLGTSRTENTEAFF. The CDR3, as DNA: TGTGCCAGCTCCCTCCTGGGGACTTCTCGGACCGAGAACACTGAAGCTTTCTTT.